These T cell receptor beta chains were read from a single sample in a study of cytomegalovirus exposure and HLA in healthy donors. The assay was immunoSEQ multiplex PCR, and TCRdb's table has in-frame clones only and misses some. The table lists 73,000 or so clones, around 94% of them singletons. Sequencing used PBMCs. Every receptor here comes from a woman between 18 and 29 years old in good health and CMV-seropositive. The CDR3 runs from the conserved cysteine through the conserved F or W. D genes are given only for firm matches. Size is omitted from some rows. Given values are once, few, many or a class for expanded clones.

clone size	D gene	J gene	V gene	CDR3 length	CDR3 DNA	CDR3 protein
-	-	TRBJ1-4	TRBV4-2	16	TGTGCCAGCAGCCAAGAGGGGGGGGTAGATAGTGAAAAACTGTTTTTT	CASSQEGGVDSEKLFF
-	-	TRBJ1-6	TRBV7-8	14	TGTGCCAGCAGCTCCAATGCTGGGGCATCACCCCTCCACTTT	CASSSNAGASPLHF
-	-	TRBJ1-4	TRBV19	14	TGTGCCAGTAGGTCGGGGGTCGGTAATGAAAAACTGTTTTTT	CASRSGVGNEKLFF
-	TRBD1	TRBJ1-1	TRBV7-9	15	TGTGCCAGCAGCCTCATTGGACAGGGGGCTAAGGAAGCTTTCTTT	CASSLIGQGAKEAFF
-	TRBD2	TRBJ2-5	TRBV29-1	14	TGCAGCGTGGTTTTACTAGCGGGAGAAGAGACCCAGTACTTC	CSVVLLAGEETQYF
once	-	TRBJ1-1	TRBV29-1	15	TGCAGCGTTGAAGGGGTTGGAGGAGGCGACACTGAAGCTTTCTTT	CSVEGVGGGDTEAFF
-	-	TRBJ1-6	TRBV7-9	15	TGTGCCAGCAGCCCCACGTCAGGGGTCAATTCACCCCTCCACTTT	CASSPTSGVNSPLHF
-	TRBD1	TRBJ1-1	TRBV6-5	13	TGTGCCAGCAGCCCGTTGACAGGGACTGAAGCTTTCTTT	CASSPLTGTEAFF
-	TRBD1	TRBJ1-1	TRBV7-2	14	TGTGCCAGCAGGTTCACAGGGGACGGCACTGAAGCTTTCTTT	CASRFTGDGTEAFF
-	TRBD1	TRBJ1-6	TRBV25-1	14	TGTGCCAGCAGTGAATATAGCCAGGGACAGGGATTGCACTTT	CASSEYSQGQGLHF
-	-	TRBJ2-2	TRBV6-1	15	TGTGCCAGCAGTGATAATACTAGAGACACCGGGGAGCTGTTTTTT	CASSDNTRDTGELFF
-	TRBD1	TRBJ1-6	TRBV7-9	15	TGTGCCAGCAGCTCTGAAGGGACAGGGGTTTCACCCCTCCACTTT	CASSSEGTGVSPLHF
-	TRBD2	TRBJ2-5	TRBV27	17	TGTGCCAGCAGACTCCCGGAGCGGGGGGGCTTATCAGAGACCCAGTACTTC	CASRLPERGGLSETQYF
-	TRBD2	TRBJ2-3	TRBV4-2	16	TGTGCCAGCAGCCAAGGGCGGGGGGTATCCACAGATACGCAGTATTTT	CASSQGRGVSTDTQYF
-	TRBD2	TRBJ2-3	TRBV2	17	TGTGCCAGCAGTGCTACTAGGACTAGCGCTAGCACAGATACGCAGTATTTT	CASSATRTSASTDTQYF
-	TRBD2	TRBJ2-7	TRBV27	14	TGTGCCAGCAAGAGGACTAGCGGCTTTTACGAGCAGTACTTC	CASKRTSGFYEQYF
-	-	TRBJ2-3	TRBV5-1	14	TGCGCCAGCAGCTTCTTGACAGCGGGAGATACGCAGTATTTT	CASSFLTAGDTQYF
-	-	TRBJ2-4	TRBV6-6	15	TGTGCCAGCAGTCTTACAGTCACACCAGGTGACATTCAGTACTTC	CASSLTVTPGDIQYF
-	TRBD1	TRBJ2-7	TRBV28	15	TGTGCCAGCAGAGCCAGACAGGGCGTCTCCTACGAGCAGTACTTC	CASRARQGVSYEQYF
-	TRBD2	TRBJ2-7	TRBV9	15	TGTGCCAGCAGCGTACGGGAGGGTAGCTCCTACGAGCAGTACTTC	CASSVREGSSYEQYF
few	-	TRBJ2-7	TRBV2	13	TGTGCCAGCTCCGAGAGCGTTACCTACGAGCAGTACTTC	CASSESVTYEQYF
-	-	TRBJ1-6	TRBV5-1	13	TGCGCCAGCAGCCTGGCAGATAATTCACCCCTCCACTTT	CASSLADNSPLHF
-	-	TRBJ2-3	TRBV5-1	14	TGCGCCAGCAGCCGGGAGACCAGACCAGATACGCAGTATTTT	CASSRETRPDTQYF
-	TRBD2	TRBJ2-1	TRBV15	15	TGTGCCACCAGCAGAGACGGCGGGGGAGGTACTGAGCAGTTCTTC	CATSRDGGGGTEQFF
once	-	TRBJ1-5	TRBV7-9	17	TGTGCCAGCAGCTTAGATCGGGAAGATATAGGCAATCAGCCCCAGCATTTT	CASSLDREDIGNQPQHF
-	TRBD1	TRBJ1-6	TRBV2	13	TGTGCCCGCCGGGACAGGGGAACTTCACCCCTCCACTTT	CARRDRGTSPLHF
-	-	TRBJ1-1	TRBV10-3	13	TGTGCCATCAGTGAGTCCGGGGGGACTGAAGCTTTCTTT	CAISESGGTEAFF
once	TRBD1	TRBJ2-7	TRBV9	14	TGTGCCAGCAGCCCCCGACAGGGCTCCTACGAGCAGTACTTC	CASSPRQGSYEQYF